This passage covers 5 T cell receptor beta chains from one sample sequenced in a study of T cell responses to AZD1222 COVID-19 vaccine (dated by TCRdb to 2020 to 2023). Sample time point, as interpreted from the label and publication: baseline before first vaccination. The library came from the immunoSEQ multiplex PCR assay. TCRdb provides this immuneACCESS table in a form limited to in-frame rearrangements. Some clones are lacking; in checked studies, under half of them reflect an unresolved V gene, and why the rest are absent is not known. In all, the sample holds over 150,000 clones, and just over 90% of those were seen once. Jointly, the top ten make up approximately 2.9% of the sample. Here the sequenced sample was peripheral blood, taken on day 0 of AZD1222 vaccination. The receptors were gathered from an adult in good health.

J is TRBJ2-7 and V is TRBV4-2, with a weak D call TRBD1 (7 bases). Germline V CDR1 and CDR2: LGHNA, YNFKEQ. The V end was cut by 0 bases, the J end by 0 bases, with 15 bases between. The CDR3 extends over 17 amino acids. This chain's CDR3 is CASSQEAGGLSSYEQYF. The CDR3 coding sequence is TGTGCCAGCAGCCAAGAAGCAGGGGGGTTGAGCTCCTACGAGCAGTACTTC.

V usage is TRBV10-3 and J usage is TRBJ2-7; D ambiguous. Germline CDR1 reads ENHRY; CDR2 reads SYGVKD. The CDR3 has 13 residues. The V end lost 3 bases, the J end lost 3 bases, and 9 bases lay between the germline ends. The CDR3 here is CAISDGRSYEQYF. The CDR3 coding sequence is TGTGCCATCAGTGACGGACGGAGCTACGAGCAGTACTTC.

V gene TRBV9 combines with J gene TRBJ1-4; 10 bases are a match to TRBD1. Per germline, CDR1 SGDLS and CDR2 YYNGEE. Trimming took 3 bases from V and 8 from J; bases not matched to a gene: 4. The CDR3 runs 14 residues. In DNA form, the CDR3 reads TGTGCCAGCAGCGGGACAGGGGGAAAGGAAAAACTGTTTTTT. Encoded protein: CASSGTGGKEKLFF.

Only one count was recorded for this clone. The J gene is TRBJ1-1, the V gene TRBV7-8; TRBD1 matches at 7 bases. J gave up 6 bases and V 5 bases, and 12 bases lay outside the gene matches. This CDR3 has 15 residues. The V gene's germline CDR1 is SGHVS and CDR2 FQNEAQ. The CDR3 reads CASSLHAPTGAEAFF. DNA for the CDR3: TGTGCCAGCAGCCTACACGCCCCTACAGGGGCTGAAGCTTTCTTT.

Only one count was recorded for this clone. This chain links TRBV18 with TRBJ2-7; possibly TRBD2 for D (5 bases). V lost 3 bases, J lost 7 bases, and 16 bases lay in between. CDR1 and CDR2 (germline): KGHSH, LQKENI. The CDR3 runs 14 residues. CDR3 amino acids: CASSPPTNTGEQYF. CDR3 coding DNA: TGTGCCAGCTCACCTCCCACAAATACGGGGGAGCAGTACTTC.